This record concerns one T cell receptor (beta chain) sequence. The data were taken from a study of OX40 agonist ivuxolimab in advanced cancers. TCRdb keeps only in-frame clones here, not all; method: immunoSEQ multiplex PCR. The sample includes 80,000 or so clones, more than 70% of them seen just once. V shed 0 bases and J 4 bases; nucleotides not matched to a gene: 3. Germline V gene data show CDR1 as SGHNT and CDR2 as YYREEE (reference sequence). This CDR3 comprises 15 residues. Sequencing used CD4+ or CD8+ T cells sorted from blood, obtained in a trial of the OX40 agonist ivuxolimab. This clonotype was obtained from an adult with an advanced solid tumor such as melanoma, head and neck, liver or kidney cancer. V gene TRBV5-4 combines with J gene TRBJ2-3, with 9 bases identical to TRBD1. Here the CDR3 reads CASSLVRQGADTQYF. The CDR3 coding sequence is TGTGCCAGCAGCTTGGTCAGACAGGGGGCAGATACGCAGTATTTT.